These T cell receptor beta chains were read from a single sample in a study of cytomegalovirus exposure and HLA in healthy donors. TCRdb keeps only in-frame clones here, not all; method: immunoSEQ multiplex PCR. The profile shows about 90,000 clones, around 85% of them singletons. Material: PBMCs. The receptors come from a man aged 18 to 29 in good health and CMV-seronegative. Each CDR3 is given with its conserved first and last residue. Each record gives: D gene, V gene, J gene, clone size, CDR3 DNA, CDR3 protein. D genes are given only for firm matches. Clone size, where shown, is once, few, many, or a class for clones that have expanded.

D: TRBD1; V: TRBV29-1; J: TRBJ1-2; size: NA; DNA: TGCAGCGTCGCCGACAGGGGCTATGGCTACACCTTC; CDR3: CSVADRGYGYTF
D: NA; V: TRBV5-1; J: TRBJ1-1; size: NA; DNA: TGCGCCAGCAGCTTGGACTTGAACACTGAAGCTTTCTTT; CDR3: CASSLDLNTEAFF
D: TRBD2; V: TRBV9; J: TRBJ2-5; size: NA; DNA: TGTGCCAGCAGCGTGGTAGCGGGAGGGAAAGAGACCCAGTACTTC; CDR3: CASSVVAGGKETQYF
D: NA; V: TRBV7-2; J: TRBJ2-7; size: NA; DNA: TGTGCCAGCAGCTTTTCAGGGCGCATTTCCTACGGGCAGTACTTC; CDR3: CASSFSGRISYGQYF
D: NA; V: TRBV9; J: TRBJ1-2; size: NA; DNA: TGTGCCAGCAGCGTAGGGGGAGCCCCTAACTATGGCTACACCTTC; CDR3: CASSVGGAPNYGYTF
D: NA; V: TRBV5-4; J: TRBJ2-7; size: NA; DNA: TGTGCCAGCAGCTCAGAGGGTAGCGGCTACGAGCAGTACTTC; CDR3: CASSSEGSGYEQYF
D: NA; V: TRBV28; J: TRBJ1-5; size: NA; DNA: TGTGCCAGCAGTTTACGGGGGGATAGCAATCAGCCCCAGCATTTT; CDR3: CASSLRGDSNQPQHF
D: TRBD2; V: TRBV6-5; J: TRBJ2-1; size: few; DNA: TGTGCCAGCAGTTATCCGGGCTCTAGCGGAAAGCAGTTCTTC; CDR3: CASSYPGSSGKQFF
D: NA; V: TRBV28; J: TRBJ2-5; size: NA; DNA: TGTGCCAGCAGTTCCTCGTACCAAGAGACCCAGTACTTC; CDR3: CASSSSYQETQYF
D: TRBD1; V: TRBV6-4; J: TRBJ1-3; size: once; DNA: TGTGCCAGCAGCGGGACAGTCTCTGGAAACACCATATATTTT; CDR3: CASSGTVSGNTIYF
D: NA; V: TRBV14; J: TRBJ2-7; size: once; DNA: TGTGCCAGCAGCCAATACGGGGGAGCGTCTTACGAGCAGTACTTC; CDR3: CASSQYGGASYEQYF
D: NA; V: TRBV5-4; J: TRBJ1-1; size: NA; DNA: TGTGCCAGCAGCTTTTCCAGGGGTTTTGACACTGAAGCTTTCTTT; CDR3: CASSFSRGFDTEAFF
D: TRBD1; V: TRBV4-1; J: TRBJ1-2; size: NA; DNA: TGCGCCAGCAGCCAAGCCGGGACAGGCGCCTATGGCTACACCTTC; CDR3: CASSQAGTGAYGYTF
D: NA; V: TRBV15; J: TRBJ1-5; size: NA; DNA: TGTGCCACCAGCAGCAACAGGGCTAGCAATCAGCCCCAGCATTTT; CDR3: CATSSNRASNQPQHF
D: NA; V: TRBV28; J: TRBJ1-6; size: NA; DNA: TGTGCCAGCAATCCCGGGTCCGTTTATAATTCACCCCTCCACTTT; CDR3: CASNPGSVYNSPLHF
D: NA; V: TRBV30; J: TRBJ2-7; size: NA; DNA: TGTGCCTGGAGGGGCCCAGGGCCCTCCTACGAGCAGTACTTC; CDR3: CAWRGPGPSYEQYF
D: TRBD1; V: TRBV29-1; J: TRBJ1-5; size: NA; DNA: TGCAGCGTGCTACAGGGGTCTGGCAATCAGCCCCAGCATTTT; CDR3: CSVLQGSGNQPQHF
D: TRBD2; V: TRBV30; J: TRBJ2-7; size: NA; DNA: TGTGCCTGGAGTGGGGGACTAGCGGGGGGCGAGCAGTACTTC; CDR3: CAWSGGLAGGEQYF
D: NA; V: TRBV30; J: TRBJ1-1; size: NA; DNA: TGTGCCCACCGCTTTTGGGGCGGAGAAGCTTTCTTT; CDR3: CAHRFWGGEAFF
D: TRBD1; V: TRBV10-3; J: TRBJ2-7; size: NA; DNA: TGTGCCATCAGCGACGACAGGGACTACGAGCAGTACTTC; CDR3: CAISDDRDYEQYF
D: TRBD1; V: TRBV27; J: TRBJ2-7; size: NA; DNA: TGTGCCAGCAGTTTAACGGGACAGTCGGAGCAGTACTTC; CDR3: CASSLTGQSEQYF
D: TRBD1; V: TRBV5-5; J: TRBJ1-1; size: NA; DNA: TGTGCCAGCAGCAACATACAGGGGCATGCTTTCTTT; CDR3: CASSNIQGHAFF
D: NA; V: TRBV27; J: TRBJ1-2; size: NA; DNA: TGTGCCAGCAGTCCTCGGGGGAATGGCTACACCTTC; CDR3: CASSPRGNGYTF
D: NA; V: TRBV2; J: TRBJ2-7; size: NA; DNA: TGTGCCAGCAGTGAGAGGAGTACAGAGGGAACCGAGCAGTACTTC; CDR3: CASSERSTEGTEQYF
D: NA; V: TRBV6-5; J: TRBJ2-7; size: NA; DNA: TGTGCCAGCAGCCAGGGGCCGCACTACGAGCAGTACTTC; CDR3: CASSQGPHYEQYF
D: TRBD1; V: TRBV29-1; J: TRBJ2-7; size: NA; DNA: TGCAGCGCCTCGCTGGGACAGGGCATGCAGTACTTC; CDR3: CSASLGQGMQYF
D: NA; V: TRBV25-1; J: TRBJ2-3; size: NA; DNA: TGTGCCAGCAGCCACACAGATACGCAGTATTTT; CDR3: CASSHTDTQYF
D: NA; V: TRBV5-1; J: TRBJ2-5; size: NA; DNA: TGCGCCAGCAGCTTGGGTCCAGGTAGACCGGAGACCCAGTACTTC; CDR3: CASSLGPGRPETQYF
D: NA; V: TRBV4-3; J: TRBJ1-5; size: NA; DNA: TGCGCCAGCAGCCAAGACAGGAATCAGCCCCAGCATTTT; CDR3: CASSQDRNQPQHF
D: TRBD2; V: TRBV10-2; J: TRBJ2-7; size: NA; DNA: TGCGCCAGCAGTATATCTTTAGCGGGAGGGCCCTACGAGCAGTACTTC; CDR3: CASSISLAGGPYEQYF
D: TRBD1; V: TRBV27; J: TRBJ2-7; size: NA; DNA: TGTGCCAGCAGCACGGGACAGGGGGTATACGAGCAGTACTTC; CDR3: CASSTGQGVYEQYF
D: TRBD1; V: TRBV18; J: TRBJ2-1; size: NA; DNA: TGTGCCAGCTCACCCATGGGACAGGGGGTCAATGAGCAGTTCTTC; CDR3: CASSPMGQGVNEQFF
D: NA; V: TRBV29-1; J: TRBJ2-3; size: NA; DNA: TGCTCTTCCCGAGCCAACCTACGCACAGATACGCAGTATTTT; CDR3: CSSRANLRTDTQYF
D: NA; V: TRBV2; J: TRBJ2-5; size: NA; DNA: TGTGCCAGCAGTGAAGTACGGGAGACCCAGTACTTC; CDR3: CASSEVRETQYF
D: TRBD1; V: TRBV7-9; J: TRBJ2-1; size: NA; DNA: TGTGCCAGCAGCCAAAGACAGGGAAGCTCCTACAATGAGCAGTTCTTC; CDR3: CASSQRQGSSYNEQFF